The rows below give T cell receptor beta chains drawn from one sample of a study of blood T cell repertoires in COVID-19. The table came from immunoSEQ multiplex PCR; TCRdb's copy has only in-frame clones and leaves some out. The repertoire holds around 330,000 clones, with roughly 87% as singletons. The sequenced material came from PBMCs or T cells enriched from blood (not recorded which). The receptors stem from a woman aged 18-29 years who had recovered from COVID-19. Each CDR3 is given with its conserved first and last residue. D genes are given only for firm matches. Expanded clones are given a class, and other clones once, few, many or no size at all.

CDR3 DNA | CDR3 protein | J gene | clone size | V gene | D gene
TGCAGCGTCGGGGGGGACAGCTCCTATGGCTACACCTTC | CSVGGDSSYGYTF | TRBJ1-2 | . | TRBV29-1 | TRBD1
TGTGCCAGCAGCTCCTTACCCGGACACTCCTACGAGCAGTACTTC | CASSSLPGHSYEQYF | TRBJ2-7 | . | TRBV11-2 | .
TGTGCCAGCTCACCTACAGGGAGCAAGAACACTGAAGCTTTCTTT | CASSPTGSKNTEAFF | TRBJ1-1 | few | TRBV18 | .
TGTGCCAGCAGCCTACAGGTAAACACTGAAGCTTTCTTT | CASSLQVNTEAFF | TRBJ1-1 | . | TRBV3-1/TRBV3-2 | .
TGTGCCAGCAGCCTTGCCCGGAGTTCCGGCTACACCTTC | CASSLARSSGYTF | TRBJ1-2 | once | TRBV7-3 | .
TGTGCCAGCAGTACAGCTAACTATGGCTACACCTTC | CASSTANYGYTF | TRBJ1-2 | once | TRBV28 | .
TGTGCCAGCAGTTTACAGAGGCTCGGCTACACCTTC | CASSLQRLGYTF | TRBJ1-2 | . | TRBV12-3/TRBV12-4 | .
TGTGCCAGCAGTTTAATTGTGGGCAGGGCAGCCGAGACCCAGTACTTC | CASSLIVGRAAETQYF | TRBJ2-5 | . | TRBV28 | .
TGTGCCAGCAGTTCAAATCCGGACAGTTTGAAGTATGGCTACACCTTC | CASSSNPDSLKYGYTF | TRBJ1-2 | . | TRBV28 | .
TGTGCCAGCAGCTTCACGCCCCAGGGGGGCTACACCTTC | CASSFTPQGGYTF | TRBJ1-2 | . | TRBV5-4 | .
TGTGCCAGCAGCTTAGGCTTACAGGACCCTCACCACTTT | CASSLGLQDPHHF | TRBJ1-6 | . | TRBV7-2 | .
TGTGCCAGCAGCTTACGGTGGGGGGTAAGCTCCTACGAGCAGTACTTC | CASSLRWGVSSYEQYF | TRBJ2-7 | once | TRBV7-2 | .
TGTGCCTGGAGTGACAGTGTCAATGAGCAGTTCTTC | CAWSDSVNEQFF | TRBJ2-1 | . | TRBV30 | .
TGTGCCTGGAGTGTACCGATCGACCTCGGGGAGACCCAGTACTTC | CAWSVPIDLGETQYF | TRBJ2-5 | . | TRBV30 | .
TGTGCCAGTAGTGACAGACTAGTTTATGAGCAGTTCTTC | CASSDRLVYEQFF | TRBJ2-1 | once | TRBV19 | .
TGTGCCAGCAGCCGATTGGCCGGGGGTGACTACGAGCAGTACTTC | CASSRLAGGDYEQYF | TRBJ2-7 | . | TRBV5-5 | .
TGTGCCAGCAGCCCAAACAGGGCTGGAAACACCATATATTTT | CASSPNRAGNTIYF | TRBJ1-3 | . | TRBV7-8 | .
TGTGCCAGCAGAAAACCGGACAGGGGGAACGATGAGCAGTTCTTC | CASRKPDRGNDEQFF | TRBJ2-1 | . | TRBV7-2 | TRBD1
TGCGCCAGCAGCCGGGGACTAGCGGGAACCGGGGAGCTGTTTTTT | CASSRGLAGTGELFF | TRBJ2-2 | . | TRBV4-1 | TRBD2
TGTGCCAGTAGTTCTCCCCGGGGATCAACTAATGAAAAACTGTTTTTT | CASSSPRGSTNEKLFF | TRBJ1-4 | . | TRBV19 | .
TGTGCCAGCCTTACTAGCGGGGGGGACTACGAGCAGTACTTC | CASLTSGGDYEQYF | TRBJ2-7 | . | TRBV28 | TRBD2
TGTGCCAGCAGTGACGGGGGATACAATCAGCCCCAGCATTTT | CASSDGGYNQPQHF | TRBJ1-5 | once | TRBV6-1 | .
TGTGCCAGCAGTGAAGCCGGGTTGAACACTGAAGCTTTCTTT | CASSEAGLNTEAFF | TRBJ1-1 | . | TRBV6-1 | .
TGTGCCAGCGCGACCCAGGGAGGGGGCTACACCTTC | CASATQGGGYTF | TRBJ1-2 | . | TRBV28 | .